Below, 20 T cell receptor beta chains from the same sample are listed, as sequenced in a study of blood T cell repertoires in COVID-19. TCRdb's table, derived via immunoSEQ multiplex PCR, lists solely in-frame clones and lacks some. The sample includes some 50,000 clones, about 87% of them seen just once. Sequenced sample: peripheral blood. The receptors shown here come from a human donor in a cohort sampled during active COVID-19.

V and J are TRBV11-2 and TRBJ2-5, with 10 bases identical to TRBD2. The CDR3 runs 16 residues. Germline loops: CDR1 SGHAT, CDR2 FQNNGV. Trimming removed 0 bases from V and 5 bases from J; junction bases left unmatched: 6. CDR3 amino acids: CASSLDASGRGETQYF. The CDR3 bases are TGTGCCAGCAGCTTAGATGCAAGCGGGAGGGGGGAGACCCAGTACTTC.

The CDR3 region has the DNA TGTGCCAGCAGCCGCGTGGGGGGGGCTGGGGACGAGCAGTACTTC. This translates into CASSRVGGAGDEQYF. The V gene is TRBV7-9, the J gene TRBJ2-7; the D gene is possibly TRBD2 (7 bases). With 5 bases removed from V and 5 bases from J, the gap between germline ends came to 19 bases. CDR3 length equals 15 residues. Germline CDR1 reads SEHNR; CDR2 reads FQNEAQ (reference sequence).

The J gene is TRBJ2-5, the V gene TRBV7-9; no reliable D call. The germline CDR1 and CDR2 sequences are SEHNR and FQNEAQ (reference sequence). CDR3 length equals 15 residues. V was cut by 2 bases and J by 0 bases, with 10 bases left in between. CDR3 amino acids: CASSLSRYDQETQYF. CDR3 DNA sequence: TGTGCCAGCAGCTTATCGCGGTACGACCAAGAGACCCAGTACTTC.

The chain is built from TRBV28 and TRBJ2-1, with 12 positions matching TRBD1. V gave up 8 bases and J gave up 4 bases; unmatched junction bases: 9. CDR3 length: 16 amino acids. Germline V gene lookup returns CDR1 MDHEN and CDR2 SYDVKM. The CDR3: CASCLWGQGAYNEQFF. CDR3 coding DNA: TGTGCCAGCTGCCTTTGGGGACAGGGGGCATACAATGAGCAGTTCTTC.

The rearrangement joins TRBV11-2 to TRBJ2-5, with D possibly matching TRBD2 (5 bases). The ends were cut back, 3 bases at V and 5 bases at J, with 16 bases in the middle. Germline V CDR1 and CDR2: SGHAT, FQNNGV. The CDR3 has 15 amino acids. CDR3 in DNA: TGTGCCAGCAGCTTCGCCCGGGGAAGGGATGAGACCCAGTACTTC. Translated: CASSFARGRDETQYF.

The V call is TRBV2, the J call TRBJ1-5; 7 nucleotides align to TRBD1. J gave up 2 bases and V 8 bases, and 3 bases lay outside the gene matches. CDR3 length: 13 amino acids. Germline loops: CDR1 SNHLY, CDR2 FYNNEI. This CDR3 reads CASGGTGNQPQHF. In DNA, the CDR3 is TGTGCCAGCGGGGGGACAGGCAATCAGCCCCAGCATTTT.

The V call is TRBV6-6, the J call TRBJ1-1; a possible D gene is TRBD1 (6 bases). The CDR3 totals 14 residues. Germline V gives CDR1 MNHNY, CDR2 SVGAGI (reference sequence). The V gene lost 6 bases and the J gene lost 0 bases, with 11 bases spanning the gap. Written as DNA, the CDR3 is TGTGCCAGCAGCGGGACACAAATGAACACTGAAGCTTTCTTT. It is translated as CASSGTQMNTEAFF.

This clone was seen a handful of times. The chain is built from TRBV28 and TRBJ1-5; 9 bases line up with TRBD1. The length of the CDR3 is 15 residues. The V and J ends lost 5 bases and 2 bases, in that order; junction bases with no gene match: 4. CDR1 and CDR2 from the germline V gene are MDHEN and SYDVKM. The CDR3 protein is CASSDGQGRNQPQHF. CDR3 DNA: TGTGCCAGCAGTGACGGACAGGGGCGCAATCAGCCCCAGCATTTT.

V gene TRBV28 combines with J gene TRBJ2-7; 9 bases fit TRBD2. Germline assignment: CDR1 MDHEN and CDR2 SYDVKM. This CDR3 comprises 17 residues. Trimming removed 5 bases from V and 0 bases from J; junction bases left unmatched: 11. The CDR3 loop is CASSAPPGLASSYEQYF. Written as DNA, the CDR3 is TGTGCCAGCAGTGCCCCTCCGGGACTAGCAAGCTCCTACGAGCAGTACTTC.

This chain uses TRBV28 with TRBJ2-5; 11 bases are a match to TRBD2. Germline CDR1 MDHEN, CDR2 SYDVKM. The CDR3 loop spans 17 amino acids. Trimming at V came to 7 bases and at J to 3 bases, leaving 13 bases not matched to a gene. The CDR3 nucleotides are TGTGCCAGCAACCAAGGGGTACTAGCGGGAGACAAAGAGACCCAGTACTTC. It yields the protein CASNQGVLAGDKETQYF.

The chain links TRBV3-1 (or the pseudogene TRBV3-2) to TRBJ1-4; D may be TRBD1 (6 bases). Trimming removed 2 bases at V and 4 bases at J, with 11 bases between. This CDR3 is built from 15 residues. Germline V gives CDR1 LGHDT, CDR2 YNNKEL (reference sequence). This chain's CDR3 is CASSQRTDLNEKLFF. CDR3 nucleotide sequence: TGTGCCAGCAGCCAAAGGACAGACCTTAATGAAAAACTGTTTTTT.

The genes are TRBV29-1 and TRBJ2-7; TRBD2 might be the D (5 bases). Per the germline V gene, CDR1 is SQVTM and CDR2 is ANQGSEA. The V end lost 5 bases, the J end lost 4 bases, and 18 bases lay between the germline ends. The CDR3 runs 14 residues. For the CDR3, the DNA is TGCAGCGTTAAGGCCACCCTCGGGATTTACGAGCAGTACTTC. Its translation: CSVKATLGIYEQYF.

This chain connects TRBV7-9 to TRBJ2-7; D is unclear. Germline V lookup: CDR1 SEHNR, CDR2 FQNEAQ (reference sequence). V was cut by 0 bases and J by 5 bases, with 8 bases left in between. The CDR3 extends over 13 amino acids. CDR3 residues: CASSLAGRNEQYF. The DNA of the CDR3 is TGTGCCAGCAGCTTAGCGGGCCGTAACGAGCAGTACTTC.

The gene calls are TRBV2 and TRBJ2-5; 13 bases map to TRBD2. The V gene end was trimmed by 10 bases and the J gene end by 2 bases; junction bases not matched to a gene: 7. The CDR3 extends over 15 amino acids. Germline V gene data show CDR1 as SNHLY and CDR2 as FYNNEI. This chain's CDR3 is CAKGLAGEGQETQYF. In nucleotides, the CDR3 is TGTGCCAAAGGACTAGCGGGAGAAGGGCAAGAGACCCAGTACTTC.

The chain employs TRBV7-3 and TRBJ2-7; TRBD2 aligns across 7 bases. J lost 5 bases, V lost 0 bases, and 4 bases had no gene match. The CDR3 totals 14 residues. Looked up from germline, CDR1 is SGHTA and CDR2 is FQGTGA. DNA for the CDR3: TGTGCCAGCAGCTTAACCGGGACTAACCACGAGCAGTACTTC. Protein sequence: CASSLTGTNHEQYF.

The CDR3: CASSLARPGSDTQYF. Here the CDR3 DNA reads TGTGCCAGCAGCTTAGCGAGGCCGGGGTCAGATACGCAGTATTTT. The chain employs TRBV7-2 and TRBJ2-3, with D possibly matching TRBD2 (5 bases). The germline V gene has CDR1 SGHTA and CDR2 FQGNSA. The V and J ends lost 0 bases and 4 bases respectively, with 11 bases between them. The CDR3 consists of 15 residues.

This CDR3 is CASSYEVSYEQYF. As DNA, the CDR3 is TGTGCCAGCAGTTACGAGGTTAGCTACGAGCAGTACTTC. This rearrangement joins TRBV28 to TRBJ2-7; the D is unclear. Germline-derived CDR1 and CDR2 are MDHEN and SYDVKM. CDR3 length: 13 amino acids. V lost 4 bases and J lost 3, with 10 bases in between.

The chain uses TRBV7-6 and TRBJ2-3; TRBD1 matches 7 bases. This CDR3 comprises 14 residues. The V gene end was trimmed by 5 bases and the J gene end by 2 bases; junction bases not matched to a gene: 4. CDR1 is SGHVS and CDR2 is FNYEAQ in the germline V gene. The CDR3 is CASSRQGPTDTQYF. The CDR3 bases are TGTGCCAGCAGCCGACAGGGACCCACAGATACGCAGTATTTT.

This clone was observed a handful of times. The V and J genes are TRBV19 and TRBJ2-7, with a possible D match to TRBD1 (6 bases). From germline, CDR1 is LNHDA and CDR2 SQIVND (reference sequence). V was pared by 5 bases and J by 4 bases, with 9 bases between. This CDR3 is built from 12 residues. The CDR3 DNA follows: TGTGCCAGTAGTGTTGACAGGTACGAGCAGTACTTC. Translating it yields CASSVDRYEQYF.

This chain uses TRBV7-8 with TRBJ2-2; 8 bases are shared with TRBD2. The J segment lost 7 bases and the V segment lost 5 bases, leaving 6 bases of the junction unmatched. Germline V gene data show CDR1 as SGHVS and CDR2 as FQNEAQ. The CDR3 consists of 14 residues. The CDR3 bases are TGTGCCAGCAGCCAAGCGGGAGCGGGCGGGGAGCTGTTTTTT. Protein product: CASSQAGAGGELFF.